The next 20 T cell receptor beta chains were all read from a single sample in a study of T cell repertoires in aging, cancer and after chemotherapy. Rearranged V-D-J TRB sequences were amplified with a mixed TRB-A/B primer pool. TCRdb reanalysed the multiplex PCR reads using MiXCR and keeps one entry per CDR3 protein. Among a few thousand distinct CDR3 sequences, approximately 25% were seen once, and the ten largest hold roughly 12%. Peripheral blood genomic DNA, not sorted cells or RNA, was the template. Source material: blood. These receptors were collected from a human donor with a solid tumor.

In its sample, this clonotype is medium-sized. This rearrangement joins TRBV12-3 or TRBV12-4 to TRBJ2-6, with a tentative D call TRBD2 (6 bases). Trimming took 3 bases from V and 2 from J, leaving 8 bases between them. This CDR3 contains 15 residues. The CDR3 spells CASSLEGTGANVLTF. CDR3 coding DNA: TGTGCCAGCAGTTTGGAGGGTACTGGGGCCAACGTCCTGACTTTC.

To note about this clonotype: Compared with germline, one end of the junction differs, possibly owing to a read error. The V gene is TRBV6-4, the J gene TRBJ2-7, with 9 bases identical to TRBD1. Germline V lookup: CDR1 MRHNA, CDR2 SNTAGT. CDR3 length equals 19 residues. As DNA, the CDR3 is TGTGCCATCAGTGAGTCTTCGGGGTTATCACAGGGGGCGAAGGGCGAGCAGTACTTC. It yields the protein CAISESSGLSQGAKGEQYF.

About this clonotype itself: Sequence at one end of the junction differs from germline and may be a read error. V usage is TRBV10-1 and J usage is TRBJ2-7; 9 bases are shared with TRBD1. The CDR3 is 14 residues long. Germline V lookup: CDR1 WNHNN, CDR2 SYGVQD (reference sequence). CDR3 sequence (DNA): TGTGCCAGCAGCTCCGGGACAGGGTTCGACGAGCAGTACTTC. This gives the protein CASSSGTGFDEQYF.

In the case of this clonotype: Since a much larger clone is just one base distant, this may be a read error. The chain combines TRBV27 with TRBJ1-1; 7 bases line up with TRBD1. The CDR3 runs to 14 residues. Per the germline V gene, CDR1 is MNHEY and CDR2 is SMNVEV (reference sequence). CDR3: CAGRRQGPNTEAFF. The CDR3 DNA reads TGTGCCGGCAGGAGACAGGGACCGAACACTGAAGCTTTCTTT.

V and J are TRBV21-1 and TRBJ1-6; the listed D gene, TRBD1, was not tested against the DNA. TRBV21-1 is assigned pseudogene status. The CDR3 runs to 18 residues. CDR3 nucleotide sequence: TGTGCCAGCAGCAAAGTTGGAAGGACAGGATCCTATAATTCACCCCTCCACTTT. It codes for CASSKVGRTGSYNSPLHF.

The chain recombines TRBV20-1 with TRBJ1-5; D is unclear. The CDR3 covers 17 residues. The germline V and J ends were trimmed by 6 bases and 3 bases, with 24 bases remaining between them. The germline V gene encodes CDR1 DFQATT and CDR2 SNEGSKA (reference sequence). CDR3 region: CSASKILRVTNNQPQHF. CDR3 in DNA: TGCAGTGCCTCCAAGATACTCCGGGTCACAAACAATCAGCCCCAGCATTTT.

This clonotype occurred a few times. V and J are TRBV7-2 and TRBJ2-7; the D is unclear. This CDR3 is built from 14 residues. V gave up 3 bases and J gave up 0 bases, with 9 bases separating them. Germline V gives CDR1 SGHTA, CDR2 FQGNSA. The CDR3: CASSFRYDSYEQYF. CDR3 nucleotide sequence: TGTGCCAGCAGCTTCAGGTACGACTCCTACGAGCAGTACTTC.

The chain combines TRBV6-5 with TRBJ2-3, with D maybe TRBD1 (5 bases). Trimming left V 5 bases short and J 2 bases short, with 14 bases between. The CDR3 has 15 residues. Germline V lookup: CDR1 MNHEY, CDR2 SVGAGI. The DNA for the CDR3 is TGTGCCAGCAGTATCGTCAGGGTGTCCACAGATACGCAGTATTTT. It specifies CASSIVRVSTDTQYF.

The chain couples TRBV5-5 to TRBJ2-7; 7 positions match TRBD1. The CDR3 has 14 amino acids. Germline CDR1 is SGHKS and CDR2 is YYEKEE (reference sequence). With V trimmed by 2 bases and J by 1 base, 3 bases remained unmatched. The CDR3 DNA is TGTGCCAGCAGCTTCGGGACAGCGTCCTACGAGCAGTACTTC. It translates to CASSFGTASYEQYF.

This clonotype is judged medium-sized. The chain combines TRBV27 with TRBJ2-7, with 8 bases fitting TRBD2. J was trimmed by 2 bases and V by 4 bases; bases with no gene match: 13. Germline V gene data show CDR1 as MNHEY and CDR2 as SMNVEV (reference sequence). The CDR3 has 17 amino acids. The CDR3 loop is CASSSRLGSGVPYEQYF. The CDR3 DNA sequence: TGTGCCAGCAGTTCCAGACTGGGTAGCGGGGTCCCCTACGAGCAGTACTTC.

This clonotype appeared once. This rearrangement joins TRBV7-2 to TRBJ1-5; the D gene is possibly TRBD1 (6 bases). CDR3 length: 14 residues. Germline V lookup: CDR1 SGHTA, CDR2 FQGNSA. V was trimmed by 5 bases and J by 4 bases, leaving 12 bases between them. The DNA for the CDR3 is TGTGCCAGCAGCACTACAGGGCGGAATCAGCCCCAGCATTTT. This translates into CASSTTGRNQPQHF. Complete variable domain (other parts from reference TRBV7-2 and TRBJ1-5): GAGVSQSPSNKVTEKGKDVELRCDPISGHTALYWYRQSLGQGLEFLIYFQGNSAPDKSGLPSDRFSAERTGGSVSTLTIQRTQQEDSAVYLCASSTTGRNQPQHFGDGTRLSIL.

In its sample, this clonotype ranks as medium-sized (0.01 to 0.1%). The chain links TRBV18 to TRBJ1-1; maybe TRBD1 (5 bases). This CDR3 has 12 residues. Looked up from germline, CDR1 is KGHSH and CDR2 is LQKENI. V was clipped by 1 base and J by 8 bases, with 8 bases between them. The CDR3 reads CASSPQRTEAFF. CDR3 DNA sequence: TGTGCCAGCTCACCACAAAGGACAGAAGCTTTCTTT.

In its sample, this clonotype was seen many times. The junction departs from the called germline gene at one end, perhaps through a read error. V is TRBV4-3 and J is TRBJ2-1, with no clear D. Germline values: CDR1 LGHNA, CDR2 YSLEER. The CDR3 is 13 amino acids. The CDR3 reads CASSQLLKESKFF. The CDR3 DNA reads as TGTGCCAGCAGCCAGCTCCTAAAGGAGTCGAAGTTCTTC.

The gene calls are TRBV20-1 and TRBJ2-1; 7 nucleotides match TRBD2. Germline V CDR1 and CDR2: DFQATT, SNEGSKA (reference sequence). After removal of 3 bases from V and 6 bases from J, the junction contained 14 bases not matched to a gene. There are 16 residues in the CDR3. The CDR3 spells CSASPPRGGFLNEQFF. DNA of the CDR3: TGCAGTGCTAGTCCCCCCCGCGGGGGTTTTCTCAATGAGCAGTTCTTC.

This sequence joins TRBV20-1 and TRBJ2-5, with 8 bases lining up with TRBD2. V lost 3 bases, J lost 3 bases, and 6 bases stayed unmatched. This CDR3 comprises 14 residues. Germline V gene sequence: CDR1 DFQATT, CDR2 SNEGSKA (reference sequence). CDR3 bases: TGCAGTGCTAGCTCTAGCGGGTTCAAAGAGACCCAGTACTTC. Amino acid sequence: CSASSSGFKETQYF.

By frequency in the sample, this clonotype is medium-sized. J is TRBJ2-3 and V is TRBV6-6; 9 bases align to TRBD1. This CDR3 comprises 19 residues. Per the germline V gene, CDR1 is MNHNY and CDR2 is SVGAGI (reference sequence). Trimming at V came to 0 bases and at J to 1 base, leaving 11 bases not matched to a gene. The chain's CDR3 is CASSYSVRDREYGTDTQYF. The CDR3 nucleotides read TGTGCCAGCAGTTACTCGGTTCGGGACAGGGAGTATGGCACAGATACGCAGTATTTT.

As regards this clonotype: Given a much more abundant clone one base away, this may be a read error. V is TRBV12-3 or TRBV12-4 and J is TRBJ2-5; 10 positions agree with TRBD1. The junction had 0 bases not matched to a gene; V was cut back by 4 bases and J by 4 bases. The CDR3 runs 13 residues. The CDR3 region has the DNA TGTGCCAGCAGTTGGACAGGGGGAGAGACCCAGTACTTC. Protein: CASSWTGGETQYF.

This clonotype was counted a few times. V is TRBV4-3 and J is TRBJ1-3; 10 bases align to TRBD1. The CDR3 loop spans 15 amino acids. Germline values: CDR1 LGHNA, CDR2 YSLEER. The V and J ends lost 1 base and 8 bases, in that order; junction bases with no gene match: 5. CDR3 in DNA: TGCGCCAGCAGCCAAGGGACAGGGGGGTCGGACACCATATATTTT. It is translated as CASSQGTGGSDTIYF.

Within the sample, this clonotype is medium-sized. This chain joins TRBV6-4 and TRBJ2-6; D not certain. The CDR3 is made up of 15 amino acids. Trimming left V 2 bases short and J 1 base short, with 6 bases between. Looked up from germline, CDR1 is MRHNA and CDR2 is SNTAGT. CDR3: CASSDQASGANVLTF. The DNA for the CDR3 is TGTGCCAGCAGTGACCAGGCGTCTGGGGCCAACGTCCTGACTTTC.

A word on this clonotype: It is likely a read error, because the conserved phenylalanine at the end of the CDR3 is missing. The DNA is left out, because the CDR3 cannot be placed on it with certainty; the CDR3 is given as TCRdb lists it. V and J are TRBV15 and TRBJ2-3; TRBD2 is taken as the D call from the table, unchecked against the DNA. The CDR3 is 8 amino acids in total, end residues counted. In germline, CDR1 is LNHNV, CDR2 YYDKDF (reference sequence). The CDR3 loop reads CATSRGGR.